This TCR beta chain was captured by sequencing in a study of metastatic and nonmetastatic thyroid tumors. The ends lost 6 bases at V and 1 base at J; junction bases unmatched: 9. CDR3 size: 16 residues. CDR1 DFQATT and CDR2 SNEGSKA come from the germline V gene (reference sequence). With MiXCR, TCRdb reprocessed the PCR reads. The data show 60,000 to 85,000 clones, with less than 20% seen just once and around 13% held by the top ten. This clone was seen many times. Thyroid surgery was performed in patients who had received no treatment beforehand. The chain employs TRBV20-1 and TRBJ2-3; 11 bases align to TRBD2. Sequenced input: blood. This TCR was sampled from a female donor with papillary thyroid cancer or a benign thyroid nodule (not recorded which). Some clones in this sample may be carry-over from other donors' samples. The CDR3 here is CSAKPLAGVGTDTQYF. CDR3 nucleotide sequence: TGCAGTGCGAAACCACTAGCGGGAGTTGGCACAGATACGCAGTATTTT.